The 30 T cell receptor beta chains given below trace back to one sample, sequenced in a study of PD-1 and CTLA-4 blockade in melanoma. Profiling relied on immunoSEQ multiplex PCR, and the TCRdb table lists in-frame clones only, not all of them. The data contain tens of thousands of clones, roughly nine tenths of them seen just once; the ten biggest clones take up more than 5.5%. The sequencing used CD8+ T cells from peripheral blood, collected from a patient given anti-PD-1 treatment. Every receptor here comes from a human donor with melanoma.

In DNA, the CDR3 is TGTGCCAGCAGCTTAGTTGGAGATACGCAGTATTTT. Its translation is CASSLVGDTQYF. This chain links TRBV7-2 with TRBJ2-3; unclear D gene. Germline V gene lookup returns CDR1 SGHTA and CDR2 FQGNSA. The V end was cut by 1 base, the J end by 5 bases, with 4 bases between. There are 12 residues in the CDR3.

This chain connects TRBV11-2 to TRBJ2-1; D unclear. The V end lost 5 bases, the J end lost 8 bases, and 16 bases lay between the germline ends. There are 14 residues in the CDR3. CDR1 is SGHAT, CDR2 FQNNGV, per germline. The CDR3 sequence is CASSRITRRDEQFF. DNA for the CDR3: TGTGCCAGCAGCCGTATTACCCGCCGCGATGAGCAGTTCTTC. The variable domain in full, completed from reference TRBV11-2 and TRBJ2-1, reads EAGVAQSPRYKIIEKRQSVAFWCNPISGHATLYWYQQILGQGPKLLIQFQNNGVVDDSQLPKDRFSAERLKGVDSTLKIQPAKLEDSAVYLCASSRITRRDEQFFGPGTRLTVL.

Here the CDR3 DNA reads TGTGCCAGCAGCTCAAACACCGGGGAGCTGTTTTTT. It translates to CASSSNTGELFF. The J gene is TRBJ2-2, the V gene TRBV5-6; D is ambiguous. V gave up 3 bases and J gave up 2 bases, with 2 bases separating them. The CDR3 is made up of 12 amino acids. The germline V gene has CDR1 SGHDT and CDR2 YYEEEE.

The chain couples TRBV6-2 or TRBV6-3 to TRBJ1-1; D is undetermined. Germline assignment: CDR1 MNHEY and CDR2 SVGEGT. There are 14 residues in the CDR3. Trimming took off 5 bases at V and 4 bases at J, with 14 bases between the two ends. The CDR3 DNA follows: TGTGCCAGCAGTCCCTCCACGCTGAGCACTGAAGCTTTCTTT. Its protein product is CASSPSTLSTEAFF.

The chain carries TRBV5-1 and TRBJ1-4; D uncertain. The germline V gene encodes CDR1 SGHRS and CDR2 YFSETQ. V was trimmed by 0 bases and J by 0 bases, leaving 6 bases between them. The length of the CDR3 is 15 residues. The DNA for the CDR3 is TGCGCCAGCAGCTTGGGTCAGTCAACTAATGAAAAACTGTTTTTT. It codes for CASSLGQSTNEKLFF.

J is TRBJ1-5 and V is TRBV5-6; D may be TRBD1 (6 bases). Between the trimmed V and J ends, which lost 0 bases and 6 bases, there was a span of 13 bases. The CDR3 is 15 amino acids. Germline V gene sequence: CDR1 SGHDT, CDR2 YYEEEE. The CDR3, as DNA: TGTGCCAGCAGCTTGGACAGGGACACTCGTCAGCCCCAGCATTTT. This encodes CASSLDRDTRQPQHF.

The chain joins TRBV6-6 to TRBJ2-7; D may be TRBD2 (6 bases). Germline V gene sequence: CDR1 MNHNY, CDR2 SVGAGI (reference sequence). The CDR3 is made up of 13 amino acids. The V end lost 7 bases, the J end lost 2 bases, and 12 bases lay between the germline ends. The CDR3 region is CASTWGVTYEQYF. The CDR3 DNA sequence: TGTGCCAGCACCTGGGGGGTGACCTACGAGCAGTACTTC.

V and J are TRBV6-5 and TRBJ1-2; 9 bases align to TRBD1. CDR1 MNHEY and CDR2 SVGAGI come from the germline V gene. This CDR3 spans 15 amino acids. V shed 6 bases and J 5 bases; nucleotides not matched to a gene: 10. CDR3 DNA sequence: TGTGCCAGCAGGGTTCCGGGACAGGGTAATTATGGCTACACCTTC. This sequence encodes CASRVPGQGNYGYTF.

This chain links TRBV5-8 with TRBJ1-1; D gene unclear. CDR1 and CDR2 from the germline V gene are SGHTS and YDEGEE. The CDR3 extends over 12 amino acids. V lost 0 bases, J lost 3 bases, and 3 bases lay in between. CDR3 amino acids: CASSLGYTEAFF. The DNA of the CDR3 is TGTGCCAGCAGCTTGGGGTACACTGAAGCTTTCTTT.

The V call is TRBV4-3, the J call TRBJ1-1; perhaps TRBD1 as D (6 bases). Deletions cut 0 bases from V and 3 bases from J, with 8 bases between. In germline, CDR1 is LGHNA, CDR2 YSLEER. This CDR3 is 14 amino acids long. CDR3: CASSQDSGDTEAFF. As DNA, the CDR3 is TGCGCCAGCAGCCAAGATTCAGGGGACACTGAAGCTTTCTTT.

V usage is TRBV19 and J usage is TRBJ2-7; D is possibly TRBD1 or TRBD2 (5 bases each). With 6 bases removed from V and 1 base from J, the gap between germline ends came to 10 bases. The CDR3 runs 13 residues. The V gene's germline CDR1 is LNHDA and CDR2 SQIVND (reference sequence). This chain's CDR3 is CASRGDRSYEQYF. The CDR3 DNA reads as TGTGCCAGTAGAGGGGACCGATCCTACGAGCAGTACTTC.

This clone was counted only a few times. The CDR3: CASRDSEGVTDTQYF. CDR3 DNA sequence: TGTGCCAGCCGGGACTCCGAAGGAGTCACAGATACGCAGTATTTT. This sequence joins TRBV7-8 and TRBJ2-3, with D possibly TRBD2 on 6 matching bases. Germline-derived CDR1 and CDR2 are SGHVS and FQNEAQ. There are 15 residues in the CDR3. The germline V and J ends were trimmed by 8 bases and 2 bases, with 17 bases remaining between them.

This clone was seen only a few times. The chain joins TRBV11-2 to TRBJ2-7; the D is unclear. The CDR3 runs to 12 residues. Trimming removed 5 bases from V and 3 bases from J, with 8 bases in between. Germline values: CDR1 SGHAT, CDR2 FQNNGV. The chain's CDR3 is CASSLRIYEQYF. For the CDR3, the DNA is TGTGCCAGCAGCCTCCGTATCTACGAGCAGTACTTC.

The rearrangement links TRBV27 to TRBJ1-4, with D perhaps matching TRBD1 (6 bases). CDR3 length equals 15 residues. Germline CDR1 MNHEY, CDR2 SMNVEV (reference sequence). V was trimmed by 5 bases and J by 0 bases, leaving 10 bases between them. The CDR3 loop is CASSTGRATNEKLFF. In nucleotides, the CDR3 is TGTGCCAGCAGTACAGGGAGGGCAACTAATGAAAAACTGTTTTTT.

Only a few counts were recorded for this clone. The chain is built from TRBV6-5 and TRBJ1-3; no clear D. The V and J ends lost 10 bases and 1 base respectively, with 11 bases between them. Germline V gene lookup returns CDR1 MNHEY and CDR2 SVGAGI. This CDR3 has 13 amino acids. As DNA, the CDR3 is TGTGCCACCCCTGCTCTTTCTGGAAACACCATATATTTT. This encodes CATPALSGNTIYF.

The rearrangement uses TRBV27 and TRBJ2-1; D assignment may be TRBD1 or TRBD2 (6 bases each). The CDR3 runs to 12 residues. Between the trimmed V and J ends, which lost 8 bases and 8 bases, there was a span of 13 bases. Germline V lookup: CDR1 MNHEY, CDR2 SMNVEV (reference sequence). CDR3 loop: CASGWGADEQFF. CDR3 sequence (DNA): TGTGCCAGCGGGTGGGGGGCCGATGAGCAGTTCTTC.

The chain employs TRBV19 and TRBJ2-1; D is perhaps TRBD2 (7 bases). The germline V and J ends were trimmed by 11 bases and 16 bases, with 24 bases remaining between them. The germline CDR1 and CDR2 sequences are LNHDA and SQIVND (reference sequence). This CDR3 is built from 12 residues. The CDR3 nucleotides are TGTGCCGAAAAGGGGGGGGGACCGCCGGAATTCTTC. Translating it yields CAEKGGGPPEFF.

This rearrangement joins TRBV7-6 to TRBJ2-7, with D unclear. Germline values: CDR1 SGHVS, CDR2 FNYEAQ. The CDR3 totals 14 residues. With 5 bases removed from V and 5 bases from J, the gap between germline ends came to 16 bases. The CDR3, as DNA: TGTGCCAGCAGCAGCCGGCGAAAGGGTGACGAGCAGTACTTC. Translation gives CASSSRRKGDEQYF.

This clone has only a few counts. V is TRBV2 and J is TRBJ2-7; D unresolved. CDR1 is SNHLY and CDR2 is FYNNEI in the germline V gene. The CDR3 runs 12 residues. V was clipped by 4 bases and J by 3 bases, with 7 bases between them. The CDR3 region has the DNA TGTGCCAGCAGTGGGAGTGTCTACGAGCAGTACTTC. It encodes CASSGSVYEQYF.

A single count supports this clone. The rearrangement joins TRBV5-7 to TRBJ2-7; 7 nucleotides align to TRBD1. Being an ORF, TRBV5-7 has a function that is uncertain. This CDR3 comprises 17 residues. Losses at the gene ends were 6 bases for V and 7 bases for J; bases not matched to a gene: 22. The CDR3 reads CASTLGLQGNLIGEQYF. Written as DNA, the CDR3 is TGTGCCAGCACCCTGGGGCTACAGGGGAATTTGATAGGGGAGCAGTACTTC.

V usage is TRBV27 and J usage is TRBJ2-7, with no clear D. Germline CDR1 is MNHEY and CDR2 is SMNVEV (reference sequence). Deletions cut 3 bases from V and 3 bases from J, with 18 bases between. CDR3 length: 16 amino acids. The CDR3 here is CASSFGPHDLLYEQYF. The CDR3 nucleotides read TGTGCCAGCAGTTTCGGACCCCACGATCTCCTCTACGAGCAGTACTTC.

The V and J genes are TRBV7-9 and TRBJ2-1; D possibly uses TRBD1 or TRBD2 (5 bases each). V dropped 5 bases and J dropped 0 bases, with 8 bases sitting between them. The germline V gene encodes CDR1 SEHNR and CDR2 FQNEAQ (reference sequence). The CDR3 sequence is 14 residues long. The CDR3 reads CASSRGSSYNEQFF. DNA for the CDR3: TGTGCCAGCAGCCGGGGCAGCTCCTACAATGAGCAGTTCTTC. Full variable domain (rest looked up from reference TRBV7-9 and TRBJ2-1): DTGVSQNPRHKITKRGQNVTFRCDPISEHNRLYWYRQTLGQGPEFLTYFQNEAQLEKSRLLSDRFSAERPKGSFSTLEIQRTEQGDSAMYLCASSRGSSYNEQFFGPGTRLTVL.

This clone was observed a few times. J is TRBJ1-2 and V is TRBV7-9; tentatively, D is TRBD1 (5 bases). Germline CDR1 SEHNR, CDR2 FQNEAQ (reference sequence). Trimming left V 3 bases short and J 2 bases short, with 10 bases between. There are 14 residues in the CDR3. The CDR3 nucleotides read TGTGCCAGCAGCTTCCGGGACGGCAACTATGGCTACACCTTC. This translates into CASSFRDGNYGYTF.

The J gene is TRBJ1-1, the V gene TRBV18, with unresolved D. V was shortened by 2 bases and J by 0 bases, with 10 bases between the two germline ends. The CDR3 totals 15 residues. Germline CDR1 and CDR2: KGHSH and LQKENI. CDR3 nucleotides: TGTGCCAGCTCACCAGAGGGCACCATGAACACTGAAGCTTTCTTT. It is translated as CASSPEGTMNTEAFF.

This chain uses TRBV6-2 or TRBV6-3 with TRBJ2-7, with D possibly being TRBD2 (6 bases). Trimming removed 6 bases at V and 3 bases at J, with 15 bases between. Germline V gene lookup returns CDR1 MNHEY and CDR2 SVGEGT. CDR3 size: 14 residues. The CDR3 sequence: CASRYGGAYYEQYF. The CDR3 DNA reads as TGTGCCAGCAGATACGGAGGGGCCTACTACGAGCAGTACTTC.

This chain uses TRBV4-1 with TRBJ2-7; either TRBD1 or TRBD2 may supply D (5 bases each). The germline CDR1 and CDR2 sequences are MGHRA and YSYEKL. The ends were cut back, 1 base at V and 4 bases at J, with 11 bases in the middle. The CDR3 extends over 14 amino acids. Here the CDR3 reads CASSQASGTYEQYF. CDR3 bases: TGCGCCAGCAGCCAAGCGTCCGGGACGTACGAGCAGTACTTC.

This rearrangement joins TRBV6-1 to TRBJ2-7; D is unclear. The V gene lost 7 bases and the J gene lost 0 bases, with 10 bases spanning the gap. The CDR3 consists of 13 residues. Germline CDR1 and CDR2: MNHNS and SASEGT. The CDR3: CASKVTDSYEQYF. The CDR3 DNA sequence: TGTGCCAGCAAGGTGACTGACTCCTACGAGCAGTACTTC.

The chain is built from TRBV4-3 and TRBJ1-3; no clear D gene. The germline V gene has CDR1 LGHNA and CDR2 YSLEER. V lost 0 bases and J 4 bases, leaving 13 bases between the germline ends. The CDR3 has 16 residues. DNA of the CDR3: TGCGCCAGCAGCCAAGACCCCCAGGAGTACGGAAACACCATATATTTT. It codes for CASSQDPQEYGNTIYF.

This chain uses TRBV11-2 with TRBJ1-3, with TRBD1 as a possible D gene (5 bases). The CDR3 has 15 residues. The V gene's germline CDR1 is SGHAT and CDR2 FQNNGV. The V end lost 3 bases, the J end lost 0 bases, and 9 bases lay between the germline ends. CDR3 protein: CASSFDSYSGNTIYF. CDR3 DNA sequence: TGTGCCAGCAGCTTCGACAGCTACTCTGGAAACACCATATATTTT.

This clone was detected a few times. The chain links TRBV9 to TRBJ2-2; D is unclear. Trimming removed 3 bases from V and 0 bases from J, with 6 bases in between. Germline assignment: CDR1 SGDLS and CDR2 YYNGEE. The CDR3 totals 14 residues. CDR3 DNA: TGTGCCAGCAGCGAGGGCGCGAACACCGGGGAGCTGTTTTTT. Encoded protein: CASSEGANTGELFF.